This T cell receptor beta chain was retrieved from a study of blood T cell repertoires in COVID-19. Turning to the study itself: Samples came from the United States, Italy and Spain, spanning acute and convalescent COVID-19. The cDNA or gDNA used as material had been derived from T cells, B-cell-depleted T cells, or PBMCs.

Trimming took 5 bases from V and 4 from J; bases not matched to a gene: 9. CDR1 SEHNR and CDR2 FQNEAQ come from the germline V gene (reference sequence). This CDR3 has 16 residues. Under the authors' procedure: Quantification of nucleated cells was approximated via reference gene primer amplification. The table came from immunoSEQ multiplex PCR; TCRdb's copy has only in-frame clones and leaves some out. The DNA was the basis for D and trimming; V, J and clone size are from that table. The table shows 130,000 to 150,000 clones, with roughly 76% occurring only once. The V and J genes are TRBV7-9 and TRBJ2-2, with 8 bases aligning to TRBD2. The sample taken for sequencing was peripheral blood. This receptor was taken from a human donor with acute or convalescent COVID-19. The donor label of this sample is uncertain. In nucleotides, the CDR3 is TGTGCCAGCAGCACCCGGGGGGGCGTGGGCACCGGGGAGCTGTTTTTT. This codes for CASSTRGGVGTGELFF.